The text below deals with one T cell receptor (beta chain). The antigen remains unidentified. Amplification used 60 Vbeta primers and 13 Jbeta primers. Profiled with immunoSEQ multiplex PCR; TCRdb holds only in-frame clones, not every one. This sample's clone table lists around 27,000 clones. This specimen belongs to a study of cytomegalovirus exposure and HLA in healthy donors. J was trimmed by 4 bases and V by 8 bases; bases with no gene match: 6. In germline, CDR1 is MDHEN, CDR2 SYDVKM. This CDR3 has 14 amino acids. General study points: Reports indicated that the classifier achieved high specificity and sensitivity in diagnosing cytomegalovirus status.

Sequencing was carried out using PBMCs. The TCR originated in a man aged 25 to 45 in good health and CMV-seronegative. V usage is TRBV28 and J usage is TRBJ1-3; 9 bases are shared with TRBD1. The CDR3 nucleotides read TGTGCCAGCCACAGGGGGCGATCAGGAAACACCATATATTTT. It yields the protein CASHRGRSGNTIYF.